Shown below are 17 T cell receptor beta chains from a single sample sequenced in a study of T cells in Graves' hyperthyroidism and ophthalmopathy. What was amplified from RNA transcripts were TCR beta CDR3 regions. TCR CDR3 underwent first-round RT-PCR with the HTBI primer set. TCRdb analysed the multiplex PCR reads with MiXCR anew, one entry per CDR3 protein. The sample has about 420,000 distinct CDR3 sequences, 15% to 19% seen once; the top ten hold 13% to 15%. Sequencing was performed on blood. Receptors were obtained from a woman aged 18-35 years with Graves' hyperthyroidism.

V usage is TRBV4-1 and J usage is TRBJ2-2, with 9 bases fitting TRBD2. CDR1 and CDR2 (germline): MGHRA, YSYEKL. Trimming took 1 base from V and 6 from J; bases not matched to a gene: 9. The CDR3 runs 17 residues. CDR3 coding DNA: TGCGCCAGCAGCCAAGGTGGAGCGGGAGGCTTGGCCGGGGAGCTGTTTTTT. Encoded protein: CASSQGGAGGLAGELFF.

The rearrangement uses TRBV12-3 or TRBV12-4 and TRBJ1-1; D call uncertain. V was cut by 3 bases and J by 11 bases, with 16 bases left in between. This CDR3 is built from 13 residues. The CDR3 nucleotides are TGTGCCAGCAGTTTCGGGGAATCGAAGTCGGCTTTCTTT. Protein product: CASSFGESKSAFF.

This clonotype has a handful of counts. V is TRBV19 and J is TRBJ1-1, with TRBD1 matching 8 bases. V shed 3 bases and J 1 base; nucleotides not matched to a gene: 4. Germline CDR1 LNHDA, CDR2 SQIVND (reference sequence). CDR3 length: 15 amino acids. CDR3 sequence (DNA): TGTGCCAGTAGTATCGACAGGGGTAGGAACACTGAAGCTTTCTTT. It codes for CASSIDRGRNTEAFF.

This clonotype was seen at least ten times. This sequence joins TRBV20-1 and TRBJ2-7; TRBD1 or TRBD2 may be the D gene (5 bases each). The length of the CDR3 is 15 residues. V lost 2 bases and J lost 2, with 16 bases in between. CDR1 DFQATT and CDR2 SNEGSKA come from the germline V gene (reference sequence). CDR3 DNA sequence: TGCAGTGCTAGACACTCCGGGACGCCAACCTACGAGCAGTACTTC. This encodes CSARHSGTPTYEQYF.

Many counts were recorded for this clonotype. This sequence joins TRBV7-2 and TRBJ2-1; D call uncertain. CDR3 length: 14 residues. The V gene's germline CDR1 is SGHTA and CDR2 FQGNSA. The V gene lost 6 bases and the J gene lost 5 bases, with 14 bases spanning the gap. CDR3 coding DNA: TGTGCCAGCAGGAGAGGTGGGGTGGACAATGAGCAGTTCTTC. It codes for CASRRGGVDNEQFF.

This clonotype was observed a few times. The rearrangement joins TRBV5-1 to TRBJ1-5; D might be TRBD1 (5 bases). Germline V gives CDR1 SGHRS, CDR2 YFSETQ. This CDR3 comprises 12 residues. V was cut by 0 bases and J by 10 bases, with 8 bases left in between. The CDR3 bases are TGCGCCAGCAGCTTGGGGGGGGGTCCCCAGCATTTT. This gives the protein CASSLGGGPQHF.

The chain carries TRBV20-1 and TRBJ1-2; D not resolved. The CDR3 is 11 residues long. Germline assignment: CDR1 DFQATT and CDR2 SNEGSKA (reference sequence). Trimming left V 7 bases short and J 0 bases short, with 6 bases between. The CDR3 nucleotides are TGCAGTGGAGCCACTAACTATGGCTACACCTTC. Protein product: CSGATNYGYTF.

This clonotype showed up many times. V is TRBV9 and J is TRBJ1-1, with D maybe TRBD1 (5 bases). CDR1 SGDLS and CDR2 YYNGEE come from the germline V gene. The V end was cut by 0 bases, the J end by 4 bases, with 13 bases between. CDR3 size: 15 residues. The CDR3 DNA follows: TGTGCCAGCAGCGTAGATGGGGGTGGGGGCACTGAAGCTTTCTTT. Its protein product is CASSVDGGGGTEAFF.

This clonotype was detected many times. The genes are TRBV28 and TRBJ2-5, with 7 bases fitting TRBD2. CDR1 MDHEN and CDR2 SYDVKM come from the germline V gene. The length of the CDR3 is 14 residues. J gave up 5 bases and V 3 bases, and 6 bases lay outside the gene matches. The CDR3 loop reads CASSFKAGDETQYF. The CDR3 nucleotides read TGTGCCAGCAGTTTCAAGGCGGGGGACGAGACCCAGTACTTC.

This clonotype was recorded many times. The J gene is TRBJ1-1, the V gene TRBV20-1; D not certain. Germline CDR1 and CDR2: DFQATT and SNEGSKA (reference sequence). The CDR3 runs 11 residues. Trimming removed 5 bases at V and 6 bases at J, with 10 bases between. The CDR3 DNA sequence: TGCAGTGCTGAGTGGGTCCCTGAAGCTTTCTTT. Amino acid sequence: CSAEWVPEAFF.

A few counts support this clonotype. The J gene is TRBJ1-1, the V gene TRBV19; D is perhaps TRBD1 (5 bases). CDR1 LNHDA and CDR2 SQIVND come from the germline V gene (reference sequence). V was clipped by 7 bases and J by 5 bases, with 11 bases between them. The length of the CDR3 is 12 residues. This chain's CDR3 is CASIGGNTEAFF. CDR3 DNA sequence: TGTGCCAGTATTGGGGGAAATACTGAAGCTTTCTTT.

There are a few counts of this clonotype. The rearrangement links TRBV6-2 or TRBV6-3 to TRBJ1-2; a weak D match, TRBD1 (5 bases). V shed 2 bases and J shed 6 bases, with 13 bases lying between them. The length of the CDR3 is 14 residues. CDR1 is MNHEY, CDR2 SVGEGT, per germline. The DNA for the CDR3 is TGTGCCAGCAGTTACGAGAGGGGTCCCCATGGCTACACCTTC. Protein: CASSYERGPHGYTF.

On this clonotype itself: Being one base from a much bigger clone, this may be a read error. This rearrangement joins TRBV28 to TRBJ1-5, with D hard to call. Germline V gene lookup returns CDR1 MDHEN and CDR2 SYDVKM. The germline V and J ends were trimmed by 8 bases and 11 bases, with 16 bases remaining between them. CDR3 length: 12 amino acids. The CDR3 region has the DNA TGTGCCAGCGGTCCACCCGAGGGAGCCCAGCATTTT. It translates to CASGPPEGAQHF.

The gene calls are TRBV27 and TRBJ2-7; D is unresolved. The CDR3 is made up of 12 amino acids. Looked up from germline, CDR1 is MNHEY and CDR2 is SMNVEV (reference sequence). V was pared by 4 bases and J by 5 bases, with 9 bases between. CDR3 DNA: TGTGCCAGCAGTTCCGAATCGGACGAGCAGTACTTC. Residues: CASSSESDEQYF.

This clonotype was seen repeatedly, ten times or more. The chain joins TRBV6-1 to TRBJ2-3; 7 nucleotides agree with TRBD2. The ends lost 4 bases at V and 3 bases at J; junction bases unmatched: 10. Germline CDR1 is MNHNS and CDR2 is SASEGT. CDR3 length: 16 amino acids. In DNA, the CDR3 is TGTGCCAGCAGTGCCGGGCGGGGGATACGTACAGATACGCAGTATTTT. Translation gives CASSAGRGIRTDTQYF.

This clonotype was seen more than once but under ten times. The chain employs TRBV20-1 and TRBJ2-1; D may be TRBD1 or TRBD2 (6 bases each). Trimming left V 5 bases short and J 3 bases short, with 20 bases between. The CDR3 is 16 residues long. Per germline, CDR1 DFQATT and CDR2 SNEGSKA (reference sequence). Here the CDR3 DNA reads TGCAGTGCTCGAAGGGGGGACACCCTCCTCTACAATGAGCAGTTCTTC. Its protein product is CSARRGDTLLYNEQFF.

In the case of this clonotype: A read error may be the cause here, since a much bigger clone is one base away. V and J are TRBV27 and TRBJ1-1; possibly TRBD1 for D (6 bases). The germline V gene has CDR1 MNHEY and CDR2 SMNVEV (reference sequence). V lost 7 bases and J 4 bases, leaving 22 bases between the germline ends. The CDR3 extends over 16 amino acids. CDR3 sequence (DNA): TGTGCCAGCATTCCCCAATTGGGGCAGGGGACCACTGAAGCTTTCTTT. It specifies CASIPQLGQGTTEAFF.